The 26 T cell receptor beta chains below come from one sample, sequenced in a study of blood T cell repertoires in COVID-19. Profiled with immunoSEQ multiplex PCR; TCRdb holds only in-frame clones, not every one. The sample shows tens of thousands of clones, roughly nine tenths of them seen only once. Sequencing used peripheral blood. These receptors originate from a man in his sixties with acute or convalescent COVID-19.

The V gene is TRBV24-1, the J gene TRBJ1-5; 8 bases agree with TRBD1. From germline, CDR1 is KGHDR and CDR2 SFDVKD. The CDR3 totals 15 residues. V lost 3 bases, J lost 9 bases, and 9 bases stayed unmatched. The CDR3 DNA reads as TGTGCCACCAGTGATGCCCGACAGGGGAAATCGCCCCAGCATTTT. This codes for CATSDARQGKSPQHF.

The chain recombines TRBV7-8 with TRBJ1-3, with 11 bases fitting TRBD1. In germline, CDR1 is SGHVS, CDR2 FQNEAQ. V dropped 5 bases and J dropped 0; count of bases not matched to a gene: 12. This CDR3 has 19 residues. The CDR3, as DNA: TGTGCCAGCAGCGTCGCAACAACCGGGACAGGGGGCTCTGGAAACACCATATATTTT. Encoded protein: CASSVATTGTGGSGNTIYF. The full variable domain, with the rest looked up from reference TRBV7-8 and TRBJ1-3, is GAGVSQSPRYKVAKRGQDVALRCDPISGHVSLFWYQQALGQGPEFLTYFQNEAQLDKSGLPSDRFFAERPEGSVSTLKIQRTQQEDSAVYLCASSVATTGTGGSGNTIYFGEGSWLTVV.

This clone appeared a single time. This chain connects TRBV5-1 to TRBJ2-1; D is perhaps TRBD2 (6 bases). Trimming took 2 bases from V and 6 from J, leaving 15 bases between them. Germline V CDR1 and CDR2: SGHRS, YFSETQ. The CDR3 covers 15 residues. The CDR3, as DNA: TGCGCCAGCAGCTTTGCGGGACTCCCATCCAATGAGCAGTTCTTC. Protein sequence: CASSFAGLPSNEQFF.

This clone is a singleton in its sample. V usage is TRBV7-6 and J usage is TRBJ2-2, with TRBD2 matching over 11 bases. The CDR3 runs 15 residues. The V and J ends lost 5 bases and 4 bases, in that order; junction bases with no gene match: 3. The germline gives CDR1 SGHVS, CDR2 FNYEAQ. The chain's CDR3 is CASSLSGGGTGELFF. CDR3 DNA: TGTGCCAGCAGCCTTAGCGGGGGGGGCACCGGGGAGCTGTTTTTT.

V is TRBV5-4 and J is TRBJ1-3; D gene ambiguous. Germline assignment: CDR1 SGHNT and CDR2 YYREEE (reference sequence). V was trimmed by 3 bases and J by 2 bases, leaving 6 bases between them. There are 13 residues in the CDR3. The CDR3 loop is CASSSSPGNTIYF. In DNA, the CDR3 is TGTGCCAGCAGCTCTTCCCCTGGAAACACCATATATTTT.

The rearrangement joins TRBV5-1 to TRBJ1-2; a weak D match, TRBD1 (6 bases). The V and J ends lost 2 bases and 7 bases respectively, with 12 bases between them. This CDR3 contains 13 residues. Germline V gene data show CDR1 as SGHRS and CDR2 as YFSETQ. The CDR3 DNA reads as TGCGCCAGCAGCTTTGCACAGGGTAGTGGCTACACCTTC. Its protein product is CASSFAQGSGYTF.

J is TRBJ1-1 and V is TRBV2; D might be TRBD1 (5 bases). Between the trimmed V and J ends, which lost 5 bases and 5 bases, there was a span of 9 bases. The CDR3 spans 12 residues. Germline CDR1 is SNHLY and CDR2 is FYNNEI. The CDR3 reads CASSYGGTEAFF. CDR3 bases: TGTGCCAGCAGTTACGGGGGGACTGAAGCTTTCTTT.

This clone appeared once. The chain is built from TRBV29-1 and TRBJ2-7, with D perhaps TRBD1 (6 bases). Per germline, CDR1 SQVTM and CDR2 ANQGSEA. V was shortened by 4 bases and J by 6 bases, with 19 bases between the two germline ends. The CDR3 has 14 amino acids. The CDR3 is CSVVSTGPSGEQYF. The CDR3 DNA follows: TGCAGCGTTGTCTCGACAGGTCCGTCCGGCGAGCAGTACTTC.

In nucleotides, the CDR3 is TGTGCCAGCAGCACGATTCTGGACAGTTCTGAAGCTTTCTTT. Protein: CASSTILDSSEAFF. The rearrangement links TRBV28 to TRBJ1-1, with a weak D call TRBD1 (6 bases). CDR1 is MDHEN, CDR2 SYDVKM, per germline. This CDR3 is built from 14 residues. V dropped 6 bases and J dropped 6 bases, with 17 bases sitting between them.

This clone was picked up one time. This chain links TRBV30 with TRBJ1-2; possible D gene TRBD1, 6 bases. The CDR3 spans 13 residues. Germline V CDR1 and CDR2: GTSNPN, SVGIG (reference sequence). V was trimmed by 4 bases and J by 3 bases, leaving 12 bases between them. The CDR3 DNA reads as TGTGCCTGGACAGGGGATGCGGACTATGGCTACACCTTC. Its protein is CAWTGDADYGYTF.

J is TRBJ1-5 and V is TRBV12-5; 7 bases line up with TRBD1. Germline CDR1 reads LGHNT; CDR2 reads FRNRAP. With V trimmed by 7 bases and J by 0 bases, 15 bases remained unmatched. This CDR3 has 18 residues. The CDR3 loop is CASVQWDSVGDSNQPQHF. In DNA, the CDR3 is TGTGCTAGTGTCCAATGGGACAGCGTCGGGGATAGCAATCAGCCCCAGCATTTT.

The rearrangement links TRBV30 to TRBJ1-5; the D gene is possibly TRBD1 (6 bases). The V and J ends lost 1 base and 4 bases respectively, with 8 bases between them. The germline CDR1 and CDR2 sequences are GTSNPN and SVGIG (reference sequence). This CDR3 region has 13 residues. The CDR3 sequence: CAWSEQGNQPQHF. The CDR3 region has the DNA TGTGCCTGGAGTGAACAGGGTAATCAGCCCCAGCATTTT.

J is TRBJ1-1 and V is TRBV11-2, with D maybe TRBD1 (5 bases). The V end was cut by 5 bases, the J end by 1 base, with 14 bases between. Per the germline V gene, CDR1 is SGHAT and CDR2 is FQNNGV. CDR3 length: 15 residues. CDR3 sequence: CASSPHMGGNTEAFF. The CDR3 DNA is TGTGCCAGCAGCCCTCATATGGGGGGGAACACTGAAGCTTTCTTT.

This chain connects TRBV6-1 to TRBJ1-2, with D perhaps TRBD1 (6 bases). V was shortened by 2 bases and J by 4 bases, with 14 bases between the two germline ends. CDR3 length: 15 residues. CDR1 and CDR2 (germline): MNHNS, SASEGT. CDR3 coding DNA: TGTGCCAGCAGTGAATCTGGGGGCGCGTTCTATGGCTACACCTTC. This codes for CASSESGGAFYGYTF.

The chain uses TRBV5-1 and TRBJ2-1; maybe TRBD2 (7 bases). V lost 1 base and J lost 5, with 10 bases in between. The V gene's germline CDR1 is SGHRS and CDR2 YFSETQ. The CDR3 consists of 14 residues. The CDR3 protein is CASSLRGGHNEQFF. The CDR3 DNA follows: TGCGCCAGCAGCTTGCGCGGGGGCCACAATGAGCAGTTCTTC.

The CDR3 DNA reads as TGTGCCAGCAGTCCATCACAGGGTTATCAGCCCCAGCATTTT. Protein sequence: CASSPSQGYQPQHF. V is TRBV27 and J is TRBJ1-5; D is possibly TRBD1 (6 bases). The CDR3 runs 14 residues. The V end lost 5 bases, the J end lost 5 bases, and 13 bases lay between the germline ends. Per germline, CDR1 MNHEY and CDR2 SMNVEV (reference sequence).

This chain links TRBV10-3 with TRBJ1-6, with D tentatively TRBD1 (5 bases). CDR3 length: 14 amino acids. Germline CDR1 ENHRY, CDR2 SYGVKD. The germline V and J ends were trimmed by 6 bases and 7 bases, with 13 bases remaining between them. CDR3 residues: CAISQGAQNSPLHF. The CDR3 bases are TGTGCCATCAGCCAGGGTGCGCAAAATTCACCCCTCCACTTT.

The chain combines TRBV19 with TRBJ1-5; D is possibly TRBD1 (6 bases). The CDR3 contains 16 residues. Trimming pared 5 bases from V and 0 bases from J, leaving 14 bases between. CDR1 LNHDA and CDR2 SQIVND come from the germline V gene (reference sequence). Written as DNA, the CDR3 is TGTGCCAGTAGTTTTACGGGACATACTAGCAATCAGCCCCAGCATTTT. As protein: CASSFTGHTSNQPQHF.

V usage is TRBV18 and J usage is TRBJ2-1; 12 nucleotides agree with TRBD2. Trimming removed 2 bases from V and 4 bases from J; junction bases left unmatched: 3. This CDR3 is built from 16 residues. The germline CDR1 and CDR2 sequences are KGHSH and LQKENI. Written as DNA, the CDR3 is TGTGCCAGCTCACCAGGGACTAGCGGGTTTTACAATGAGCAGTTCTTC. Translation: CASSPGTSGFYNEQFF.

The chain joins TRBV29-1 to TRBJ1-1; 7 nucleotides agree with TRBD1. The CDR3 is made up of 14 amino acids. V shed 3 bases, J shed 2 bases, and the junction held 6 bases outside the gene matches. CDR1 is SQVTM and CDR2 is ANQGSEA in the germline V gene. The CDR3 region has the DNA TGCAGCGTTGAGCTGGACAGGATTAACACTGAAGCTTTCTTT. Its translation: CSVELDRINTEAFF. Together with reference TRBV29-1 and TRBJ1-1, the CDR3 gives the full variable domain: SAVISQKPSRDICQRGTSLTIQCQVDSQVTMMFWYRQQPGQSLTLIATANQGSEATYESGFVIDKFPISRPNLTFSTLTVSNMSPEDSSIYLCSVELDRINTEAFFGQGTRLTVV.

The CDR3 nucleotides read TGTGCCAGCAGCCTAAGAAGCGGGGGGGTGAGCACAGATACGCAGTATTTT. Translating it yields CASSLRSGGVSTDTQYF. V usage is TRBV4-2 and J usage is TRBJ2-3; TRBD2 aligns across 10 bases. The CDR3 contains 17 residues. Germline values: CDR1 LGHNA, CDR2 YNFKEQ. The trim removed 4 bases at V and 0 bases at J, leaving 7 bases unmatched.

The CDR3 nucleotides read TGTGCCAGCAGCTCCGGGACAGGGGCTCGCTCTGGAAACACCATATATTTT. Translating gives CASSSGTGARSGNTIYF. V usage is TRBV7-8 and J usage is TRBJ1-3; TRBD1 matches at 10 bases. CDR3 size: 17 residues. Germline assignment: CDR1 SGHVS and CDR2 FQNEAQ. The J segment lost 0 bases and the V segment lost 4 bases, leaving 6 bases of the junction unmatched.

V usage is TRBV6-2 or TRBV6-3 and J usage is TRBJ1-4, with TRBD1 matching 7 bases. The CDR3 has 15 residues. V was pared by 0 bases and J by 9 bases, with 7 bases of the junction left unmatched. CDR1 and CDR2 (germline): MNHEY, SVGEGT. Written as DNA, the CDR3 is TGTGCCAGCAGTTACTCGGAAGAGGGGGCGCAAAAACTGTTTTTT. This gives the protein CASSYSEEGAQKLFF.

V usage is TRBV12-5 and J usage is TRBJ1-5; 9 bases agree with TRBD1. CDR3 length: 15 residues. Trimming removed 6 bases from V and 1 base from J; junction bases left unmatched: 4. Germline CDR1 LGHNT, CDR2 FRNRAP. The CDR3 region is CASGEGQGSNQPQHF. In DNA form, the CDR3 reads TGTGCTAGTGGAGAGGGACAGGGAAGCAATCAGCCCCAGCATTTT.

The J gene is TRBJ1-6, the V gene TRBV18; no definite D call. Germline loops: CDR1 KGHSH, CDR2 LQKENI. Trimming left V 2 bases short and J 6 bases short, with 11 bases between. The CDR3 totals 15 residues. CDR3 nucleotide sequence: TGTGCCAGCTCACCATCACTGGAGGCTAATTCACCCCTCCACTTT. It encodes CASSPSLEANSPLHF.

V gene TRBV30 combines with J gene TRBJ2-1, with TRBD1 matching over 10 bases. Per germline, CDR1 GTSNPN and CDR2 SVGIG (reference sequence). The CDR3 extends over 13 amino acids. CDR3 amino acids: CAYGTGVSNEQFF. The CDR3 bases are TGTGCGTACGGGACAGGGGTATCGAATGAGCAGTTCTTC.